This T cell receptor (beta chain) appears in the sequencing data of a study of blood T cell repertoires in COVID-19. Looking at the study overall: Material from acute and convalescent COVID-19 was sourced from the United States, Italy and Spain. Nucleic acid was either cDNA or gDNA, and it came from T cells, B-cell-depleted T cells, or PBMCs.

Authors' analysis steps: Using reference gene primer amplification, nucleated cell counts were estimated. Repertoires were generated with immunoSEQ multiplex PCR, while TCRdb's copy carries only in-frame clones and drops some. That table supplies the V and J calls and clone size; D and trimming were determined from the DNA. Here the sample spans roughly 300,000 clones, 65% to 90% being singletons. The CDR3 is 15 amino acids. The germline V gene has CDR1 MNHEY and CDR2 SMNVEV (reference sequence). Between the trimmed V and J ends, which lost 7 bases and 0 bases, there was a span of 16 bases. The sequenced sample was peripheral blood. This receptor was identified in a human donor in a cohort sampled during active COVID-19. This chain connects TRBV27 to TRBJ2-7; weak D call: TRBD2 (6 bases). The chain's CDR3 is CASNKAGTRSYEQYF. The CDR3 DNA sequence: TGTGCCAGCAACAAAGCTGGGACTCGCTCCTACGAGCAGTACTTC.